These 17 T cell receptor beta chains were sequenced from one sample in a study of blood T cell repertoires in COVID-19. Here immunoSEQ multiplex PCR was the method, and the copy in TCRdb shows in-frame clones only, minus some. The table shows 200,000 to 250,000 clones, with 80% to 90% occurring only once. What was sequenced was PBMCs or T cells enriched from blood (not recorded which). These receptors were collected from a woman under 30 in a cohort exposed to, infected with or recovered from COVID-19 (not recorded which).

The CDR3 DNA reads TGCAGCGGGGAGACAGGGTACAATGAGCAGTTCTTC. Translation gives CSGETGYNEQFF. The chain employs TRBV29-1 and TRBJ2-1, with 7 positions matching TRBD1. J lost 4 bases, V lost 7 bases, and 4 bases had no gene match. CDR1 and CDR2 from the germline V gene are SQVTM and ANQGSEA. This CDR3 is built from 12 residues.

The CDR3 loop is CASSGGTSGGYNEQFF. CDR3 coding DNA: TGCGCCAGCAGTGGAGGCACTAGCGGGGGGTACAATGAGCAGTTCTTC. This sequence joins TRBV10-1 and TRBJ2-1, with 12 bases aligning to TRBD2. The CDR3 covers 16 residues. Per germline, CDR1 WNHNN and CDR2 SYGVQD (reference sequence). The trim removed 4 bases at V and 4 bases at J, leaving 5 bases unmatched.

CDR3 region: CASSLIAGPGANVLTF. Written as DNA, the CDR3 is TGCGCCAGCAGCTTGATAGCGGGACCTGGGGCCAACGTCCTGACTTTC. The chain employs TRBV5-1 and TRBJ2-6; 8 bases agree with TRBD2. The CDR3 is 16 amino acids. With 1 base clipped from V and 2 bases from J, the junction kept 2 bases outside the gene matches. Per the germline V gene, CDR1 is SGHRS and CDR2 is YFSETQ.

CDR3 amino acids: CASSYSAGGDEQYF. As DNA, the CDR3 is TGTGCCAGCAGTTACTCGGCTGGGGGCGACGAGCAGTACTTC. The chain uses TRBV6-5 and TRBJ2-7, with D perhaps TRBD1 (6 bases). V lost 0 bases, J lost 5 bases, and 11 bases lay in between. CDR3 length equals 14 residues. CDR1 is MNHEY and CDR2 is SVGAGI in the germline V gene.

The rearrangement uses TRBV11-3 and TRBJ2-3, with 10 bases fitting TRBD2. CDR1 and CDR2 (germline): SGHNT, YENEEA. V lost 1 base and J lost 3; bases outside the gene matches: 1. The CDR3 sequence is 15 residues long. The CDR3 DNA reads TGTGCCAGCAGCTTAGTAGCGGGAGGAACAGATACGCAGTATTTT. This codes for CASSLVAGGTDTQYF.

The chain is built from TRBV5-5 and TRBJ1-3, with 9 positions matching TRBD1. V lost 1 base, J lost 7 bases, and 3 bases stayed unmatched. Germline V gene sequence: CDR1 SGHKS, CDR2 YYEKEE (reference sequence). This CDR3 is 14 amino acids long. This chain's CDR3 is CASSLIGQGNTIYF. In DNA, the CDR3 is TGTGCCAGCAGCTTGATAGGACAGGGGAACACCATATATTTT.

This rearrangement joins TRBV7-8 to TRBJ1-2; a possible D gene is TRBD1 (6 bases). Germline CDR1 and CDR2: SGHVS and FQNEAQ. Between the trimmed V and J ends, which lost 1 base and 4 bases, there was a span of 19 bases. The CDR3 runs 17 residues. The CDR3 here is CASSLEIGQILGYGYTF. DNA of the CDR3: TGTGCCAGCAGCTTAGAAATTGGACAGATCCTTGGCTATGGCTACACCTTC.

The chain links TRBV5-1 to TRBJ1-6; D call uncertain. This CDR3 region has 15 residues. V lost 0 bases, J lost 9 bases, and 13 bases lay in between. Per the germline V gene, CDR1 is SGHRS and CDR2 is YFSETQ. The chain's CDR3 is CASSLASGEGSPLHF. The CDR3 region has the DNA TGCGCCAGCAGCTTGGCCTCCGGGGAGGGTTCACCCCTCCACTTT.

The DNA of the CDR3 is TGTGCCAGCAGCTTAGATGCTAGCGGGAGTCCAGATACGCAGTATTTT. Translated: CASSLDASGSPDTQYF. The chain employs TRBV11-3 and TRBJ2-3; the match to TRBD2 covers 10 bases. Germline CDR1 is SGHNT and CDR2 is YENEEA. The CDR3 runs 16 residues. The V segment lost 0 bases and the J segment 4 bases; nucleotides outside the gene matches: 4.

The chain joins TRBV5-1 to TRBJ2-3; 16 bases align to TRBD2. Germline CDR1 is SGHRS and CDR2 is YFSETQ. J lost 6 bases, V lost 7 bases, and 11 bases had no gene match. CDR3 size: 17 residues. The DNA for the CDR3 is TGCGCCAGCGCGCCGGGACTAGCGGGAGGGCCTTCTGATACGCAGTATTTT. Protein sequence: CASAPGLAGGPSDTQYF.

The CDR3 nucleotides are TGTGCCAGCTCACCAGGAACTGGGAGCTCCTACAATGAGCAGTTCTTC. This encodes CASSPGTGSSYNEQFF. The chain is built from TRBV18 and TRBJ2-1; D may be TRBD2 (5 bases). Germline V gene sequence: CDR1 KGHSH, CDR2 LQKENI. The CDR3 runs to 16 residues. Between the trimmed V and J ends, which lost 2 bases and 0 bases, there was a span of 11 bases.

This chain links TRBV19 with TRBJ2-2, with 8 nucleotides matching TRBD1. Germline CDR1 LNHDA, CDR2 SQIVND (reference sequence). Trimming removed 6 bases from V and 0 bases from J; junction bases left unmatched: 3. This CDR3 is built from 15 residues. CDR3 sequence: CASRKDRANTGELFF. The CDR3 DNA reads as TGTGCCAGTAGGAAGGACAGGGCGAACACCGGGGAGCTGTTTTTT.

This clone has only a few counts. This chain links TRBV4-1 with TRBJ2-2; tentatively, D is TRBD2 (5 bases). Trimming took 0 bases from V and 1 from J, leaving 9 bases between them. The CDR3 is 16 amino acids. The germline CDR1 and CDR2 sequences are MGHRA and YSYEKL. The CDR3 bases are TGCGCCAGCAGCCAAGAGAGGGCTTTGAACACCGGGGAGCTGTTTTTT. Translating it yields CASSQERALNTGELFF.

This clone was picked up one time. V gene TRBV2 combines with J gene TRBJ1-1; the D is unclear. There are 13 residues in the CDR3. The ends were cut back, 6 bases at V and 1 base at J, with 9 bases in the middle. Germline values: CDR1 SNHLY, CDR2 FYNNEI. Here the CDR3 DNA reads TGTGCCAGCAGCTTAACAGAGAACACTGAAGCTTTCTTT. Residues: CASSLTENTEAFF.

This sequence joins TRBV30 and TRBJ1-1; a weak D match, TRBD1 (6 bases). Trimming cost V 5 bases and J 5 bases, with 15 bases left between them. This CDR3 region has 13 residues. CDR1 is GTSNPN, CDR2 SVGIG, per germline (reference sequence). CDR3 sequence reads: CAWALQGETEAFF. The CDR3 coding sequence is TGTGCCTGGGCATTACAGGGTGAGACTGAAGCTTTCTTT.

The J gene is TRBJ1-4, the V gene TRBV10-3; 7 bases align to TRBD1. This CDR3 has 14 residues. The germline CDR1 and CDR2 sequences are ENHRY and SYGVKD. The trim removed 6 bases at V and 0 bases at J, leaving 1 base unmatched. The chain's CDR3 is CAISGTATNEKLFF. In nucleotides, the CDR3 is TGTGCCATCAGCGGGACAGCAACTAATGAAAAACTGTTTTTT.

J is TRBJ1-2 and V is TRBV5-4; perhaps TRBD1 as D (6 bases). CDR1 and CDR2 from the germline V gene are SGHNT and YYREEE (reference sequence). The ends were cut back, 4 bases at V and 4 bases at J, with 17 bases in the middle. The CDR3 runs to 15 residues. Here the CDR3 reads CASSRGGQLFYGYTF. In DNA form, the CDR3 reads TGTGCCAGCAGCCGCGGGGGACAACTCTTCTATGGCTACACCTTC.